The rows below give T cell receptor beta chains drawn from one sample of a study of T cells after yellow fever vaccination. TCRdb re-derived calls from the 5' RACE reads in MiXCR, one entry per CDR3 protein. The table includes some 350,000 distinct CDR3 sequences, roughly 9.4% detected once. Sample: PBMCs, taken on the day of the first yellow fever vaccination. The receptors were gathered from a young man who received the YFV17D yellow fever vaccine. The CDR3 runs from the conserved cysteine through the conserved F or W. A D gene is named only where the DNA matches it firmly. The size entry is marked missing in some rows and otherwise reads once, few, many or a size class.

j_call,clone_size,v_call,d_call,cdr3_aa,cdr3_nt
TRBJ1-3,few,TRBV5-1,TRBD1,CASSSDRGGNTIYF,TGCGCCAGCAGCTCCGACAGGGGCGGAAACACCATATATTTT
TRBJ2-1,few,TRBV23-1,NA,CASSQSGREQFF,TGCGCCAGCAGTCAATCTGGCAGGGAGCAGTTCTTC
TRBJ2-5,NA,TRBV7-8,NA,CATVGATGLLGETQYF,TGTGCCACCGTGGGGGCCACAGGGCTCCTAGGAGAGACCCAGTACTTC
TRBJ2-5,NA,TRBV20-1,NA,CSAPDTSETQYF,TGCAGTGCCCCGGACACTTCAGAGACCCAGTACTTC
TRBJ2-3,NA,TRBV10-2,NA,CASTRPLSSTDTQYF,TGCGCCAGCACCAGACCTCTATCTAGCACAGATACGCAGTATTTT
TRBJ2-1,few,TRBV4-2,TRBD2,CASSQDASSGGDEQFF,TGTGCCAGCAGCCAAGATGCATCTAGCGGGGGCGATGAGCAGTTCTTC
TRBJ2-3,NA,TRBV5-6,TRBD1,CASSLGQGYTNTQYF,TGTGCCAGCAGCTTGGGACAGGGATATACAAATACGCAGTATTTT
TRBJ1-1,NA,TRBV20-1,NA,CSGRGGTEAFF,TGCAGTGGCCGAGGGGGGACTGAAGCTTTCTTT
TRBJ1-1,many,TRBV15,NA,CATVRNTEAFF,TGTGCCACCGTCCGGAACACTGAAGCTTTCTTT
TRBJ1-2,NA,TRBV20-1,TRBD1,CSADAGTGHGYTF,TGCAGCGCAGATGCCGGGACAGGGCATGGCTACACCTTC
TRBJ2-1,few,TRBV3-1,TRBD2,CASSPPGLAGIEQFF,TGTGCCAGCAGCCCCCCGGGACTAGCGGGAATTGAGCAGTTCTTC
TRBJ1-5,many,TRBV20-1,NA,CSASTVNQPQHF,TGCAGTGCTAGCACCGTGAATCAGCCCCAGCATTTT
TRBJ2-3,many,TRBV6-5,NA,CASSNPRWSTQYF,TGTGCCAGCAGTAATCCACGGTGGAGTACGCAGTATTTT
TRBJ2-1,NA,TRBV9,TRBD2,CASSVVGLATEQFF,TGTGCCAGCAGCGTAGTTGGACTAGCGACGGAGCAGTTCTTC
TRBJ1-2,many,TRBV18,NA,CASSAPEQDAYTF,TGTGCCAGCTCCGCCCCAGAGCAGGACGCCTACACCTTC
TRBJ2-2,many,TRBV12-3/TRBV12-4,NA,CASSLLAPPTGELFF,TGTGCCAGCAGCTTGTTGGCTCCACCCACCGGGGAGCTGTTTTTT
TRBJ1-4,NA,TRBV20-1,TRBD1,CSARGTGRNEKLFF,TGCAGTGCTAGGGGGACAGGACGTAATGAAAAACTGTTTTTT
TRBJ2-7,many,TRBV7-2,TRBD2,CASSLGGGAYEQYF,TGTGCCAGCAGCTTAGGCGGGGGGGCCTACGAGCAGTACTTC
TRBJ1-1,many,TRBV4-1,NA,CASSTGVSTEAFF,TGCGCCAGCAGCACGGGGGTAAGCACTGAAGCTTTCTTT
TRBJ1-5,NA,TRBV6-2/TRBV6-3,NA,CASSYSNEGALYQPQHF,TGTGCCAGCAGTTATAGTAACGAGGGAGCCCTATATCAGCCCCAGCATTTT
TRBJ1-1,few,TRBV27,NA,CASRIGGAASTEAFF,TGTGCCAGCAGGATAGGTGGGGCGGCTAGCACTGAAGCTTTCTTT
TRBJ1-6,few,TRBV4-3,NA,CASSQHLEMDNSPLHF,TGCGCCAGCAGCCAACACCTGGAAATGGATAATTCACCCCTCCACTTT
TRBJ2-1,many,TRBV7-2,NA,CASSISYPGLVYNEQFF,TGTGCCAGCAGCATATCATACCCGGGACTTGTATACAATGAGCAGTTCTTC
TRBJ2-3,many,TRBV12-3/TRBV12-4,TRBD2,CASSFLAGGPDTQYF,TGTGCCAGCAGTTTTCTAGCGGGGGGGCCAGATACGCAGTATTTT
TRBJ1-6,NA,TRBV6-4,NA,CASLTGSSFGSPLHF,TGTGCCAGCCTTACAGGGAGTTCCTTCGGCTCACCCCTCCACTTT
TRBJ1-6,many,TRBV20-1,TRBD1,CSARDSWGGGSPLHF,TGCAGTGCTAGAGATTCGTGGGGAGGGGGCTCACCCCTCCACTTT
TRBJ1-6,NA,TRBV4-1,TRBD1,CASNPSGGDSPLHF,TGCGCCAGCAACCCTTCAGGGGGCGATTCACCCCTCCACTTT
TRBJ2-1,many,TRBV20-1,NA,CSARDVADEQFF,TGCAGTGCTAGAGATGTGGCGGATGAGCAGTTCTTC
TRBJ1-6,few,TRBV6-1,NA,CASKKRETGKYNSPLHF,TGTGCCAGCAAAAAGCGGGAGACAGGAAAGTATAATTCACCCCTCCACTTT
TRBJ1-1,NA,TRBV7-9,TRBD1,CASSLAPGQVLAFF,TGTGCCAGCAGCTTAGCCCCCGGACAGGTACTGGCTTTCTTT
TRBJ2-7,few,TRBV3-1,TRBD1,CASRHRGGREQYF,TGTGCCAGCAGACACAGGGGCGGCCGGGAGCAGTACTTC
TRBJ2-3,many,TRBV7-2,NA,CASSRRQTTDTQYF,TGTGCCAGCAGCCGACGACAGACCACAGATACGCAGTATTTT
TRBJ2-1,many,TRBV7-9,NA,CASSLASSNEQFF,TGTGCCAGCAGCTTAGCCTCGTCCAATGAGCAGTTCTTC
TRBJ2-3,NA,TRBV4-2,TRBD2,CASSQDQRGGPDTQYF,TGTGCCAGCAGCCAAGATCAGCGGGGGGGCCCAGATACGCAGTATTTT
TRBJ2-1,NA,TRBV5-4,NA,CACTGSSYNEQFF,TGTGCCTGTACAGGGAGCTCCTACAATGAGCAGTTCTTC
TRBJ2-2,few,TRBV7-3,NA,CASSPSWETGELFF,TGTGCCAGCAGCCCTAGCTGGGAGACCGGGGAGCTGTTTTTT
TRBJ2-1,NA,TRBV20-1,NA,CGGLGRGANEQFF,TGCGGGGGGTTGGGGAGGGGGGCGAATGAGCAGTTCTTC
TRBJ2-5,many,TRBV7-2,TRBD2,CASSDPGLGSQYF,TGTGCCAGCAGCGATCCGGGACTAGGGTCCCAGTACTTC
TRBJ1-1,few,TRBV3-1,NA,CASSPTPGTEAFF,TGTGCCAGCAGCCCCACACCGGGCACTGAAGCTTTCTTT
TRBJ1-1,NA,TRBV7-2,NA,CASSLAFQNTEAFF,TGTGCCAGCAGCTTAGCGTTTCAGAACACTGAAGCTTTCTTT
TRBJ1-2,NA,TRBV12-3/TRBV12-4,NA,CASSLTGGAWGYTF,TGTGCCAGCAGCCTCACGGGGGGCGCGTGGGGCTACACCTTC
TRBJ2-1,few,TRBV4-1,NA,CASSQPRISSKTTYNEQFF,TGCGCCAGCAGCCAACCCCGCATCAGCAGCAAAACAACATACAATGAGCAGTTCTTC
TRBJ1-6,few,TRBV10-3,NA,CAISEVRYNSPLHF,TGTGCCATCAGTGAGGTCCGCTATAATTCACCCCTCCACTTT
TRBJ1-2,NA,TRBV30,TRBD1,CAMDRGDYGYTF,TGTGCGATGGACAGGGGAGACTATGGCTACACCTTC